This is a list of T cell receptor beta chains from one sample in a study of T cell responses to AZD1222 COVID-19 vaccine. Clones were sequenced by immunoSEQ multiplex PCR, and TCRdb holds only the in-frame ones, with some missing. The repertoire holds roughly 110,000 clones, with approximately 90% as singletons. The material was peripheral blood, obtained 28 days after the second AZD1222 dose. The origin of the receptors is an adult who received the AZD1222 COVID-19 vaccine. Each CDR3 is given with its conserved first and last residue. Each record gives: V gene, D gene, clone size, J gene, CDR3 DNA, CDR3 protein. D genes are given only for firm matches. A row's size may be missing; if present it is once, few, many or a size class.

>TRBV7-9|TRBD1|.|TRBJ2-7
TGTGCCAGCAGTTCAACCGGGACAGAATTGGGCGAGCAGTACTTC
CASSSTGTELGEQYF
>TRBV29-1|.|.|TRBJ1-1
TGCAGCGTGGATGGGGGGGCTGAAGCTTTCTTT
CSVDGGAEAFF
>TRBV9|.|.|TRBJ2-6
TGTGCCAGCAGCGAAACAGTATCTGGGGCCAACGTCCTGACTTTC
CASSETVSGANVLTF
>TRBV3-1/TRBV3-2|.|.|TRBJ1-5
TGTGCCAGCAGCCAACAGGGCCTCAATCAGCCCCAGCATTTT
CASSQQGLNQPQHF
>TRBV6-4|TRBD1|.|TRBJ1-2
TGTGCCAGCAGACAAGGGACAGGTTATGGTGGCTACACCTTC
CASRQGTGYGGYTF
>TRBV10-2|.|.|TRBJ1-5
TGCGCCAGCAGTGAGTCAAATAGCAATCAGCCCCAGCATTTT
CASSESNSNQPQHF
>TRBV9|.|once|TRBJ1-5
TGTGCCAGCAGCGTAGGCGAGGGGACCATGGGGCCCCAGCATTTT
CASSVGEGTMGPQHF
>TRBV7-9|.|few|TRBJ1-5
TGTGCCAGCAGCTTAGGGGGGACTGGCAATCAGCCCCAGCATTTT
CASSLGGTGNQPQHF
>TRBV7-9|.|.|TRBJ2-3
TGTGCCAGCACCCGCTCCACAGATACGCAGTATTTT
CASTRSTDTQYF
>TRBV9|.|.|TRBJ1-1
TGTGCCAGCAGCGTAGATAGCCAGGAACTAGCTTTCTTT
CASSVDSQELAFF
>TRBV7-9|.|.|TRBJ1-6
TGTGCCAGCAGCTTAGATCTGGGGTCACCCCTCCACTTT
CASSLDLGSPLHF
>TRBV18|.|.|TRBJ2-5
TGTGCCAGCTCACCAGGGTCGGAAGAGACCCAGTACTTC
CASSPGSEETQYF
>TRBV21-1|.|.|TRBJ2-7
TGTGCCAGCAGCAGCCACCGTAGGCAATTTGGGGACGAGCAGTACTTC
CASSSHRRQFGDEQYF
>TRBV28|.|.|TRBJ2-1
TGTGCCAGCAGTTTATTGGGGCAGATCAATGAGCAGTTCTTC
CASSLLGQINEQFF
>TRBV5-1|.|.|TRBJ1-2
TGCGCCAGCAGATTCGGGACTGGGGTTAACTATGGCTACACCTTC
CASRFGTGVNYGYTF
>TRBV12-5|TRBD1|.|TRBJ2-1
TGTGCTAGTGGCCAGGGACAGGGGACATACAATGAGCAGTTCTTC
CASGQGQGTYNEQFF
>TRBV6-5|TRBD1|.|TRBJ1-4
TGTGCCAGTAGGACAGGGGTTCATGAAAAACTGTTTTTT
CASRTGVHEKLFF
>TRBV7-9|.|.|TRBJ1-1
TGTGCCAGCAGCTTGATGGACGTGAACACTGAAGCTTTCTTT
CASSLMDVNTEAFF